A single sample is the source of the 22 T cell receptor beta chains below, sequenced in a study of identical twins. TCRdb re-analysed the 5' RACE reads in MiXCR, keeping a single row per CDR3 protein. The sample lists a few hundred thousand distinct CDR3 sequences; less than 20% were seen once. Sequencing was carried out using naive T cells sorted from blood. The receptors originated from a man between 50 and 59 years old in good health.

This clonotype showed up just a few times. V gene TRBV24-1 combines with J gene TRBJ2-1; D tentatively fits TRBD1 or TRBD2 (5 bases each). Trimming cost V 2 bases and J 0 bases, with 7 bases left between them. The germline V gene has CDR1 KGHDR and CDR2 SFDVKD. CDR3 size: 15 residues. The CDR3 spells CATSDWGNSYNEQFF. CDR3 nucleotide sequence: TGTGCCACCAGTGATTGGGGGAACTCCTACAATGAGCAGTTCTTC.

This clonotype was counted between two and nine times. CDR3 loop: CSVLRGWQETQYF. The CDR3 DNA reads as TGCAGCGTCCTCAGGGGATGGCAAGAGACCCAGTACTTC. This chain joins TRBV29-1 and TRBJ2-5; D perhaps matches TRBD1 (6 bases). CDR3 size: 13 residues. V shed 6 bases and J shed 2 bases, with 13 bases lying between them. From germline, CDR1 is SQVTM and CDR2 ANQGSEA.

This clonotype appeared many times. This chain joins TRBV3-1 and TRBJ1-1; D gene uncertain. Germline lookup yields CDR1 LGHDT and CDR2 YNNKEL (reference sequence). The CDR3 runs to 18 residues. The ends were cut back, 1 base at V and 2 bases at J, with 20 bases in the middle. The CDR3 DNA reads as TGTGCCAGCAGCCAAGGATCAGGAGCCGGCCCCCTTAACACTGAAGCTTTCTTT. This encodes CASSQGSGAGPLNTEAFF.

This rearrangement joins TRBV6-2 or TRBV6-3 to TRBJ1-5; 7 bases agree with TRBD1. CDR3 length: 21 residues. Losses at the gene ends were 3 bases for V and 3 bases for J; bases not matched to a gene: 23. Germline V gives CDR1 MNHEY, CDR2 SVGEGT. The DNA of the CDR3 is TGTGCCAGCAGTTATTTCTCCGTTTGGAAGGAAACAGGGGCGATCAATCAGCCCCAGCATTTT. Translated: CASSYFSVWKETGAINQPQHF.

In its sample, this clonotype was seen a few times. This rearrangement joins TRBV4-2 to TRBJ2-1; perhaps TRBD1 as D (6 bases). V lost 0 bases, J lost 7 bases, and 16 bases lay in between. The germline CDR1 and CDR2 sequences are LGHNA and YNFKEQ. CDR3 length equals 16 residues. The CDR3 reads CASSQEHRVNGNEQFF. The CDR3 DNA follows: TGTGCCAGCAGCCAAGAACACAGGGTGAATGGGAATGAGCAGTTCTTC.

This clonotype was counted at least ten times. This chain connects TRBV14 to TRBJ1-1, with unresolved D. The length of the CDR3 is 12 residues. The germline V gene has CDR1 SGHDN and CDR2 FVKESK. Trimming cost V 6 bases and J 5 bases, with 10 bases left between them. The CDR3 sequence is CASRHLGTEAFF. The DNA of the CDR3 is TGTGCCAGCAGACATCTGGGGACTGAAGCTTTCTTT.

This clonotype was found many times. Relative to the germline gene, one junction end is altered; a read error may explain this. This chain links TRBV18 with TRBJ2-7; 11 positions match TRBD2. Germline V lookup: CDR1 KGHSH, CDR2 LQKENI. This CDR3 spans 16 amino acids. The CDR3 DNA sequence: TGTGCCAGCTCACCACCAACTAGCGGGAGAGCCTACGCGCAGTACTTC. Translating it yields CASSPPTSGRAYAQYF. The whole variable domain, remainder taken from reference TRBV18 and TRBJ2-7, is NAGVMQNPRHLVRRRGQEARLRCSPMKGHSHVYWYRQLPEEGLKFMVYLQKENIIDESGMPKERFSAEFPKEGPSILRIQQVVRGDSAAYFCASSPPTSGRAYAQYFGPGTRLTVT.

The V call is TRBV6-5, the J call TRBJ2-3; no definite D call. Germline loops: CDR1 MNHEY, CDR2 SVGAGI. CDR3 length equals 18 residues. Trimming left V 0 bases short and J 0 bases short, with 16 bases between. CDR3 sequence reads: CASSYSGLAETSTDTQYF. The CDR3 coding sequence is TGTGCCAGCAGTTACTCGGGATTAGCAGAAACTAGCACAGATACGCAGTATTTT.

This clonotype was counted at least ten times. V is TRBV5-1 and J is TRBJ2-7; D not certain. This CDR3 spans 14 amino acids. Deletions cut 1 base from V and 2 bases from J, with 10 bases between. Per the germline V gene, CDR1 is SGHRS and CDR2 is YFSETQ. The CDR3 DNA is TGCGCCAGCAGCTTGAAGGGCAGGCCCTACGAGCAGTACTTC. Encoded protein: CASSLKGRPYEQYF.

This clonotype was detected ten times or more. The chain recombines TRBV10-3 with TRBJ2-5; 7 nucleotides agree with TRBD1. The junction had 12 bases not matched to a gene; V was cut back by 3 bases and J by 5 bases. Germline V gene sequence: CDR1 ENHRY, CDR2 SYGVKD. The CDR3 totals 16 residues. CDR3 residues: CAISDTQTGKWETQYF. The CDR3 DNA is TGTGCCATCAGTGATACCCAGACAGGGAAGTGGGAGACCCAGTACTTC.

The chain carries TRBV4-1 and TRBJ2-5, with D possibly TRBD2 on 6 matching bases. Germline lookup yields CDR1 MGHRA and CDR2 YSYEKL. The V end was cut by 3 bases, the J end by 5 bases, with 16 bases between. CDR3 length equals 15 residues. The CDR3 region is CASSQGGLVAETQYF. The CDR3 DNA reads as TGCGCCAGCAGCCAGGGAGGACTGGTAGCGGAGACCCAGTACTTC.

This clonotype was detected a few times. V and J are TRBV9 and TRBJ2-1, with D possibly being TRBD1 (6 bases). Looked up from germline, CDR1 is SGDLS and CDR2 is YYNGEE. Trimming left V 3 bases short and J 0 bases short, with 10 bases between. The CDR3 spans 15 residues. CDR3 residues: CASSAGQSSYNEQFF. Here the CDR3 DNA reads TGTGCCAGCAGCGCCGGACAGAGCTCCTACAATGAGCAGTTCTTC.

The chain is built from TRBV12-3 or TRBV12-4 and TRBJ2-6; the match to TRBD1 covers 8 bases. The J segment lost 2 bases and the V segment lost 2 bases, leaving 8 bases of the junction unmatched. The CDR3 covers 18 residues. The CDR3 protein is CASSLRLAGGTGANVLTF. As DNA, the CDR3 is TGTGCCAGCAGTTTACGTTTGGCAGGGGGCACTGGGGCCAACGTCCTGACTTTC.

The chain uses TRBV4-1 and TRBJ2-5; 7 nucleotides agree with TRBD2. Germline CDR1 MGHRA, CDR2 YSYEKL. The CDR3 is made up of 15 amino acids. V was pared by 6 bases and J by 4 bases, with 11 bases of the junction left unmatched. DNA for the CDR3: TGCGCCAGCAGGAGTACTCCGGGACTATCAGAGACCCAGTACTTC. As protein: CASRSTPGLSETQYF.

The chain employs TRBV5-1 and TRBJ1-2; no definite D call. CDR1 is SGHRS and CDR2 is YFSETQ in the germline V gene. The V end was cut by 4 bases, the J end by 7 bases, with 11 bases between. This CDR3 is 12 amino acids long. CDR3 in DNA: TGCGCCAGCAGCCCGGAATCGGGTGGCTACACCTTC. Translation: CASSPESGGYTF.

This clonotype was detected only a few times. This chain's CDR3 is CASSPWTGSGANVLTF. The CDR3 DNA reads as TGTGCCAGCAGTCCTTGGACAGGGTCTGGGGCCAACGTCCTGACTTTC. This chain joins TRBV12-3 or TRBV12-4 and TRBJ2-6; 8 positions match TRBD1. The ends lost 5 bases at V and 1 base at J; junction bases unmatched: 4. This CDR3 comprises 16 residues.

This chain joins TRBV28 and TRBJ1-1, with a weak D call TRBD1 (6 bases). V was trimmed by 10 bases and J by 1 base, leaving 13 bases between them. Germline V gene lookup returns CDR1 MDHEN and CDR2 SYDVKM. The CDR3 sequence is 13 residues long. In nucleotides, the CDR3 is TGTGCCACCAAGGGGGGCCCGAACACTGAAGCTTTCTTT. Residues: CATKGGPNTEAFF.

This clonotype was seen a handful of times. The J gene is TRBJ2-1, the V gene TRBV12-3 or TRBV12-4; a weak D match, TRBD1 (5 bases). The germline V and J ends were trimmed by 6 bases and 8 bases, with 11 bases remaining between them. The CDR3 is made up of 12 amino acids. The CDR3 sequence: CASSKGVDEQFF. For the CDR3, the DNA is TGTGCCAGCAGCAAAGGGGTCGATGAGCAGTTCTTC.

This clonotype was observed at least ten times. This rearrangement joins TRBV12-3 or TRBV12-4 to TRBJ1-5; 10 bases are shared with TRBD1. The V gene end was trimmed by 6 bases and the J gene end by 9 bases; junction bases not matched to a gene: 8. The CDR3 extends over 14 amino acids. The CDR3 DNA is TGTGCCAGCAGCCCAACGGGGACAGGGGTGCCCCAGCATTTT. This encodes CASSPTGTGVPQHF.

CDR3 bases: TGTGCCAGCAGCGTCCCAAAACGGTCCTACGAGCAGTACTTC. Translated, it gives CASSVPKRSYEQYF. The rearrangement uses TRBV7-8 and TRBJ2-7; no definite D call. Trimming removed 5 bases from V and 1 base from J, with 12 bases in between. CDR1 and CDR2 (germline): SGHVS, FQNEAQ. The CDR3 is made up of 14 amino acids.

This clonotype was counted ten times or more. The chain recombines TRBV4-1 with TRBJ1-5; D might be TRBD1 (6 bases). Trimming took off 1 base at V and 3 bases at J, with 13 bases between the two ends. CDR3 length: 16 amino acids. The germline V gene has CDR1 MGHRA and CDR2 YSYEKL. The CDR3 nucleotides are TGCGCCAGCAGCCAAGGTCAGGGGATCGCCAATCAGCCCCAGCATTTT. It encodes CASSQGQGIANQPQHF.

The chain links TRBV5-1 to TRBJ2-2; 8 bases map to TRBD1. With V trimmed by 4 bases and J by 2 bases, 7 bases remained unmatched. The CDR3 consists of 16 residues. Germline CDR1 is SGHRS and CDR2 is YFSETQ. CDR3 protein: CASSGGTGPNTGELFF. The DNA of the CDR3 is TGCGCCAGCAGCGGGGGGACAGGACCTAACACCGGGGAGCTGTTTTTT.